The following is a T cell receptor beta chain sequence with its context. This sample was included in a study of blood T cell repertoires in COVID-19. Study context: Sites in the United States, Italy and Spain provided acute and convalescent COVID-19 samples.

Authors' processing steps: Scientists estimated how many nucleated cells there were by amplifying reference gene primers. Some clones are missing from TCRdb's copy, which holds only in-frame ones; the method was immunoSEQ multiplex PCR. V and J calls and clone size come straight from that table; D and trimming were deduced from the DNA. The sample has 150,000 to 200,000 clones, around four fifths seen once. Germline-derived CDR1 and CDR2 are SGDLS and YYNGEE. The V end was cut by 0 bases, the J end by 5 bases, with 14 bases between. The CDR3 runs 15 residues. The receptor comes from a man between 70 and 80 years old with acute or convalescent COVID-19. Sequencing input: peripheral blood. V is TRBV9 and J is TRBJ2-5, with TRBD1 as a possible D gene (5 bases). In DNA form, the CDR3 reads TGTGCCAGCAGCGTAGGGGCAGGGTCTTCGGAGACCCAGTACTTC. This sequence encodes CASSVGAGSSETQYF.